This T cell receptor beta chain was profiled in a study of blood T cell repertoires in COVID-19. Study overall: T cells, B-cell-depleted T cells, or PBMCs provided the cDNA or gDNA that served as material.

CDR1 is KGHSH and CDR2 is LQKENI in the germline V gene. The CDR3 extends over 13 amino acids. V was trimmed by 3 bases and J by 4 bases, leaving 7 bases between them. Generated by immunoSEQ multiplex PCR, the TCRdb table keeps only in-frame clones and is missing some. This sample has under 75,000 clones, with 86% found just once. The V gene is TRBV18, the J gene TRBJ1-5; TRBD1 might be the D (5 bases). The sequence was obtained from a man aged 25 to 40 with acute or convalescent COVID-19. Sequencing used peripheral blood. The CDR3 loop is CASSPGQNQPQHF. The CDR3 DNA sequence: TGTGCCAGCTCACCCGGACAAAATCAGCCCCAGCATTTT.